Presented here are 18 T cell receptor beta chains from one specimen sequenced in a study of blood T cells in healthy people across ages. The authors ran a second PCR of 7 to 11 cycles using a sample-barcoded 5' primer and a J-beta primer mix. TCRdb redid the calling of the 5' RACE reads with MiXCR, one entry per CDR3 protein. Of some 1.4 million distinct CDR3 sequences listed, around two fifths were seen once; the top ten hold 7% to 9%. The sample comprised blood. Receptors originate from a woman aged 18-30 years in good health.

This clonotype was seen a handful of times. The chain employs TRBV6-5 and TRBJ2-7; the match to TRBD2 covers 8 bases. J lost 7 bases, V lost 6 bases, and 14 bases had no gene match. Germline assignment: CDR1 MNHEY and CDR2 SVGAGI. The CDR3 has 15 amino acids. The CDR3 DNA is TGTGCCAGCAGCGGGACGGGAGGGACTTTGGGGGAGCAGTACTTC. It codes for CASSGTGGTLGEQYF.

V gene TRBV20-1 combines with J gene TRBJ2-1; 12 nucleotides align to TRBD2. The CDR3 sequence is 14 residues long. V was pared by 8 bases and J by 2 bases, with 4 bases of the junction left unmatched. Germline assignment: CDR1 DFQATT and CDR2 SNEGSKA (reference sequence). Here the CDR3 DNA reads TGCAGTTCCGGGACTAGCGGGCCCTACAATGAGCAGTTCTTC. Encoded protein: CSSGTSGPYNEQFF.

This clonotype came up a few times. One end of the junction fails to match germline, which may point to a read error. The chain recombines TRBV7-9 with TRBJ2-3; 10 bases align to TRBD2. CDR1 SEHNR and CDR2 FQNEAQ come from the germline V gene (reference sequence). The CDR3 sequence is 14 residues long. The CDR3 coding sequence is TGTTCCAGCACGCTAGCGGGAGTAGCAGATACGCAGTATTTT. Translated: CSSTLAGVADTQYF. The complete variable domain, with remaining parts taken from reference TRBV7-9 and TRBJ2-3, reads DTGVSQNPRHKITKRGQNVTFRCDPISEHNRLYWYRQTLGQGPEFLTYFQNEAQLEKSRLLSDRFSAERPKGSFSTLEIQRTEQGDSAMYLCSSTLAGVADTQYFGPGTRLTVL.

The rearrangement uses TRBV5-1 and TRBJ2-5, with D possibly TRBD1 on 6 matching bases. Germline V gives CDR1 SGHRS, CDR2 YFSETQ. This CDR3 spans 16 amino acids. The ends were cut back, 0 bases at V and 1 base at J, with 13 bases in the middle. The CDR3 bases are TGCGCCAGCAGCTTGGGGGACAAAGGCCCCCAAGAGACCCAGTACTTC. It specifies CASSLGDKGPQETQYF.

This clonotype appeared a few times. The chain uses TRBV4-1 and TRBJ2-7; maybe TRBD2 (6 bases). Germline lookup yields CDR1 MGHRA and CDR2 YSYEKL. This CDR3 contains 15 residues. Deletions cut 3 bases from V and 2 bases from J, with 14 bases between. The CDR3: CASSQVGGETYEQYF. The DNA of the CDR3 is TGCGCCAGCAGCCAGGTAGGAGGGGAGACCTACGAGCAGTACTTC.

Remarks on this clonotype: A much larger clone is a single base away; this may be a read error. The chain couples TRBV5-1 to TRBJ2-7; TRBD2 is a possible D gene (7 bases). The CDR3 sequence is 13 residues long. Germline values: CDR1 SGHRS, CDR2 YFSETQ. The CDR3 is CTSSNVGGDEQYF. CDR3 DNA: TGCACCAGCAGCAATGTAGGGGGGGACGAGCAGTACTTC.

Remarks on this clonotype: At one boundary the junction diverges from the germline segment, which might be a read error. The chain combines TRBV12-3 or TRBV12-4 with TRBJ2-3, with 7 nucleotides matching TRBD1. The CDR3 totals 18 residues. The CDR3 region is CAGSLFGTETSYTDTQYF. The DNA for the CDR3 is TGTGCCGGCAGTTTATTTGGGACAGAGACTTCCTACACAGATACGCAGTATTTT.

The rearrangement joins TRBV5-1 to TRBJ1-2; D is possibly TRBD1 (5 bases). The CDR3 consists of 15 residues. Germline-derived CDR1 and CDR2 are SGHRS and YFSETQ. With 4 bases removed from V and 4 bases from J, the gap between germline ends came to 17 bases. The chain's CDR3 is CASSHIAGGSYGYTF. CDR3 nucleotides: TGCGCCAGCAGCCACATAGCGGGGGGGTCCTATGGCTACACCTTC.

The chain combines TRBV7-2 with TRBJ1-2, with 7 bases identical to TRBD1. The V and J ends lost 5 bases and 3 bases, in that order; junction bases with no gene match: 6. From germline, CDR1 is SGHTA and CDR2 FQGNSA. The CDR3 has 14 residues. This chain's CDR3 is CASSPDRVHYGYTF. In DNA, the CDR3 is TGTGCCAGCAGCCCCGACAGGGTGCACTATGGCTACACCTTC.

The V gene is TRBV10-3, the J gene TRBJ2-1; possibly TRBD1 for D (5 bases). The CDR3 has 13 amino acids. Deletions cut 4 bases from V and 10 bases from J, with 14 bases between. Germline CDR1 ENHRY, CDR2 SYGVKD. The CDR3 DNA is TGTGCCATCAGTGGGGCAGGGCAAAACGAGCAGTTCTTC. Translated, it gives CAISGAGQNEQFF.

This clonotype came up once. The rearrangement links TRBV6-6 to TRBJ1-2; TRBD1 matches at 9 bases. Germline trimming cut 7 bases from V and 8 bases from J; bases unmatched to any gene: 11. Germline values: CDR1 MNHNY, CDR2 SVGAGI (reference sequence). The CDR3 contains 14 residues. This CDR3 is CASIYGGTGNGYTF. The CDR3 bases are TGTGCCAGCATCTACGGTGGGACAGGGAACGGCTACACCTTC.

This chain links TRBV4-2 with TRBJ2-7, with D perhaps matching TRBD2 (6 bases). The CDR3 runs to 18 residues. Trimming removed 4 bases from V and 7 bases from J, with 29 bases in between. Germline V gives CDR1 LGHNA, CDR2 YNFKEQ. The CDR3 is CASSPEGRGDSSYNEQYF. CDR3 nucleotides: TGTGCCAGCAGCCCGGAGGGCCGCGGAGATAGCTCCTACAATGAGCAGTACTTC.

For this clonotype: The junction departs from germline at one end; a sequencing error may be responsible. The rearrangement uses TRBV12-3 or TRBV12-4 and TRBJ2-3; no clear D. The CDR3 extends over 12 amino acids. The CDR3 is CASRAASDAQYF. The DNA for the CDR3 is TGTGCCAGCAGGGCGGCGTCAGATGCGCAGTATTTT.

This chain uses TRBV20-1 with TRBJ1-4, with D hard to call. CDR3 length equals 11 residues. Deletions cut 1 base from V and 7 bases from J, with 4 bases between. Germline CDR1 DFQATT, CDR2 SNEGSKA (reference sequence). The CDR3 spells CSARGGEKLFF. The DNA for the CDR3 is TGCAGTGCTAGAGGTGGTGAAAAACTGTTTTTT.

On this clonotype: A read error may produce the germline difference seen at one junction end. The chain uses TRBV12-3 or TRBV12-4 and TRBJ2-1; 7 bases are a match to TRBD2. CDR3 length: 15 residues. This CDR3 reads CTSSLGEGLYNEQFF. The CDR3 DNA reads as TGTACCAGCAGTTTAGGGGAGGGGCTCTACAATGAGCAGTTCTTC.

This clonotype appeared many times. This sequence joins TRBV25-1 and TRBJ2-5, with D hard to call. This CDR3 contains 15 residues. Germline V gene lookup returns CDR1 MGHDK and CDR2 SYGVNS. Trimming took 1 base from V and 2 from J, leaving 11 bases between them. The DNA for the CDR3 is TGTGCCAGCAGTGAATCAGTGGGATCTCAAGAGACCCAGTACTTC. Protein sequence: CASSESVGSQETQYF.

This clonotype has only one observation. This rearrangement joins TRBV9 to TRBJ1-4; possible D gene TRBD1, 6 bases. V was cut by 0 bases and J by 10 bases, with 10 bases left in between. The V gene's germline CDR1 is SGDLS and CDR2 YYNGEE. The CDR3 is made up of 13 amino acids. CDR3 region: CASSVEGEGKLFF. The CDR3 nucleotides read TGTGCCAGCAGCGTAGAGGGGGAGGGAAAACTGTTTTTT.

The CDR3 DNA follows: TGTGCCAACCAAAGAGGAGGTGGGGAAAAACTGTTTTTT. Its protein product is CANQRGGGEKLFF. The rearrangement joins TRBV7-9 to TRBJ1-4; D remains unclear. The CDR3 extends over 13 amino acids. Germline V gives CDR1 SEHNR, CDR2 FQNEAQ (reference sequence). Trimming stripped 10 bases from V and 8 bases from J, with 17 bases between.